Listed below are T cell receptor beta chains from one sample, sequenced in a study of PD-1 blockade in mismatch repair-deficient tumors. Only in-frame clones appear in the TCRdb table, and some are missing; sequencing was by immunoSEQ multiplex PCR. The data hold some 100,000 clones, with 70% to 85% observed a single time. The sequences come from peripheral blood, collected roughly eight months after starting pembrolizumab. Source of these receptors: an adult with mismatch repair-deficient cancer. Both conserved end residues are part of each CDR3. A D gene is named only where the DNA matches it firmly. Clone size appears in some rows only: once, few, many, or a class for an expanded clone.

TRBJ1-2 | TRBV5-5 | . | . | TGTGCCAGCAGCTTGGACAGGACCGAATTTTCTAACTATGGCTACACCTTC | CASSLDRTEFSNYGYTF
TRBJ2-7 | TRBV5-4 | few | TRBD1 | TGTGCCAGCAGCTCTCAGACGGGACAGAGGTACGAGCAGTACTTC | CASSSQTGQRYEQYF
TRBJ2-5 | TRBV9 | once | TRBD1 | TGTGCCAGCAGCTTCACGACAGGGACCCAAGAGACCCAGTACTTC | CASSFTTGTQETQYF
TRBJ2-1 | TRBV5-4 | . | . | TGTGCCAGCAGCTTGTCATTAAGGACCCGACGTTACAATGAGCAGTTCTTC | CASSLSLRTRRYNEQFF
TRBJ2-7 | TRBV7-6 | few | TRBD2 | TGTGCCAGCAGCTTAAGGGCTAGCGGGGGAAAGTACGAGCAGTACTTC | CASSLRASGGKYEQYF
TRBJ2-7 | TRBV15 | . | . | TGTGCCACGGGAACCCCCCCCTACGAGCAGTACTTC | CATGTPPYEQYF
TRBJ1-2 | TRBV15 | few | TRBD1 | TGTGCCACCAGCAGAACAGGGGGCGCGAGCTATGGCTACACCTTC | CATSRTGGASYGYTF
TRBJ1-1 | TRBV7-9 | . | TRBD1 | TGTGCCAGCAGCCAAGACAGGGGTGAAGCTTTCTTT | CASSQDRGEAFF
TRBJ2-1 | TRBV11-3 | . | . | TGTGCCAGCAGCCTTTGGGGCTCCTACAATGAGCAGTTCTTC | CASSLWGSYNEQFF
TRBJ1-2 | TRBV6-1 | few | . | TGTGCCAGCAGCAAGACAGAAAACTATGGCTACACCTTC | CASSKTENYGYTF
TRBJ1-5 | TRBV19 | few | . | TGTGCCAGTAGTACGACTTACAGCAATCAGCCCCAGCATTTT | CASSTTYSNQPQHF
TRBJ2-1 | TRBV7-9 | . | TRBD2 | TGTGCCAGCCAGACTAGCGGGGTTTTGAATGAGCAGTTCTTC | CASQTSGVLNEQFF
TRBJ2-1 | TRBV5-1 | once | TRBD2 | TGCGCCAGCAGCCTCAGACTAGCGGGTCCCAATGAGCAGTTCTTC | CASSLRLAGPNEQFF
TRBJ2-2 | TRBV11-3 | . | . | TGTGCCAGCAGCTTGAACACCGGGGAGCTGTTTTTT | CASSLNTGELFF
TRBJ2-6 | TRBV19 | . | . | TGTGCCAGTACCCAGGGGCTTAGTGGGGCCAACGTCCTGACTTTC | CASTQGLSGANVLTF
TRBJ2-1 | TRBV4-3 | . | . | TGCGCCAGCAGCCAAGACTACTCGGATGAGCAGTTCTTC | CASSQDYSDEQFF
TRBJ2-5 | TRBV7-3 | . | . | TGTGCCAGCAGCTCCGATGGGGCCCTTGAGACCCAGTACTTC | CASSSDGALETQYF
TRBJ1-2 | TRBV18 | once | . | TGTGCCAGCTCACCAAGACAGGAGACGGGCTACACCTTC | CASSPRQETGYTF
TRBJ2-6 | TRBV6-5 | . | . | TGTGCCAGCAGTCGGCGTGGCTCTGGGGCCAACGTCCTGACTTTC | CASSRRGSGANVLTF
TRBJ1-1 | TRBV2 | . | TRBD1 | TGTGCCAGCAGTTCCCTGGGCAGGGGGCGCGTAACTGAAGCTTTCTTT | CASSSLGRGRVTEAFF
TRBJ2-3 | TRBV6-6 | . | . | TGTGCCAGCAGCCCTCGCGGGAACACAGATACGCAGTATTTT | CASSPRGNTDTQYF
TRBJ2-3 | TRBV29-1 | . | TRBD2 | TGCAGCGTTCGAAGGACTAGCGGCACAGATACGCAGTATTTT | CSVRRTSGTDTQYF
TRBJ2-7 | TRBV7-2 | . | . | TGTGCCAGCAGCTCCGAGGGAGGTTTTTCCTACGAGCAGTACTTC | CASSSEGGFSYEQYF
TRBJ1-1 | TRBV27 | . | . | TGTGCCAGCAGTTTGGGCACTGAAGCTTTCTTT | CASSLGTEAFF
TRBJ2-7 | TRBV7-9 | . | . | TGTGCCAGCAGCCCTGGGTACGAGCAGTACTTC | CASSPGYEQYF
TRBJ2-5 | TRBV10-3 | . | TRBD1 | TGTGCCATCAGTGCAGGGGGCGGAGAGACCCAGTACTTC | CAISAGGGETQYF
TRBJ2-3 | TRBV2 | . | . | TGTGCCAGCAGTGACCCCCGGCAGCCCACAGATACGCAGTATTTT | CASSDPRQPTDTQYF
TRBJ1-1 | TRBV6-5 | . | TRBD1 | TGTGCCAGCAGTATCAGGGGGGGAGGTGAAGCTTTCTTT | CASSIRGGGEAFF
TRBJ2-2 | TRBV25-1 | . | TRBD1 | TGTGCCAGCAAAGGGGACAGGGCGGGCACCGGGGAGCTGTTTTTT | CASKGDRAGTGELFF
TRBJ2-3 | TRBV18 | . | . | TGTGCCAGCTCACAGCGAAATAGCGCCACTAGCACAGATACGCAGTATTTT | CASSQRNSATSTDTQYF
TRBJ1-1 | TRBV4-3 | . | . | TGCGCCAGCAGCCTACGCAGAACACAGGGTATGACTGAAGCTTTCTTT | CASSLRRTQGMTEAFF
TRBJ2-1 | TRBV9 | . | TRBD2 | TGTGCCAGCAGCCCATGGACTAGCGGGAGTAATGAGCAGTTCTTC | CASSPWTSGSNEQFF
TRBJ1-5 | TRBV19 | once | TRBD1 | TGTGCCAGTACTGATTTCGGACAGGGCGGGAATCAGCCCCAGCATTTT | CASTDFGQGGNQPQHF
TRBJ2-3 | TRBV10-3 | . | . | TGTGCCATCAGTGAGTGGGACGGAGGAGATACGCAGTATTTT | CAISEWDGGDTQYF
TRBJ1-1 | TRBV5-5 | . | . | TGTGCCAGCAGCTTGGCCAGTATGAACACTGAAGCTTTCTTT | CASSLASMNTEAFF
TRBJ2-3 | TRBV5-4 | . | . | TGTGCCAGCAGCCAATACAGGGATACGCAGTATTTT | CASSQYRDTQYF
TRBJ2-1 | TRBV7-2 | . | TRBD2 | TGTGCCAGCAGCACCCAGGCGGGAGGGGTGAATGAGCAGTTCTTC | CASSTQAGGVNEQFF
TRBJ2-3 | TRBV5-1 | . | TRBD1 | TGCGCCAGCAGCTTGGAGGGCAGGGGGAACACAGATACGCAGTATTTT | CASSLEGRGNTDTQYF
TRBJ2-1 | TRBV6-5 | . | TRBD2 | TGTGCCAGCAGTGGCCTAGCGGGAGTACCGTTCTTC | CASSGLAGVPFF
TRBJ1-3 | TRBV4-1 | . | . | TGCGCCAGCAGCCCTGACGACTGGGTTGCTGGAAACACCATATATTTT | CASSPDDWVAGNTIYF